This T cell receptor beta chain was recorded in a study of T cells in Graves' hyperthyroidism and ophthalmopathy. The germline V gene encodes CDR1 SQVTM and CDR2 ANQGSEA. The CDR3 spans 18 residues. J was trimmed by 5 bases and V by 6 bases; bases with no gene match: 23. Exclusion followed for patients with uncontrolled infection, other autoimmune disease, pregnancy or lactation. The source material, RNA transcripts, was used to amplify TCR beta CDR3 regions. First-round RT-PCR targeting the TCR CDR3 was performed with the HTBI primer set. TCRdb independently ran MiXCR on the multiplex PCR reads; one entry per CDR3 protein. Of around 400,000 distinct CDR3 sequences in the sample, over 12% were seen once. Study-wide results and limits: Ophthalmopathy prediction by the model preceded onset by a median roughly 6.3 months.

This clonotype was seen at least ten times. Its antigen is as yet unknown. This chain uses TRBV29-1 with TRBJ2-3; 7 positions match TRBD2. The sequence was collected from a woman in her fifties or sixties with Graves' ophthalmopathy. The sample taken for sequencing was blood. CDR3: CSVLGPRGRAGVGDTQYF. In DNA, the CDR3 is TGCAGCGTCCTCGGTCCGAGAGGGAGGGCCGGGGTAGGAGATACGCAGTATTTT.